The 28 T cell receptor beta chains below all came from one sample that was sequenced in a study of PD-1 blockade in mismatch repair-deficient tumors. Measured with immunoSEQ multiplex PCR; TCRdb has only the in-frame clones, and not every one. The table shows about 67,000 clones, with 70% to 85% occurring only once. The starting material was peripheral blood, obtained 2 weeks after starting pembrolizumab. The receptors derive from an adult with mismatch repair-deficient cancer.

Here the CDR3 DNA reads TGTGCCAGTAGTACTGGGACAGGGCATCCATCTTACACCGGGGAGCTGTTTTTT. Translated: CASSTGTGHPSYTGELFF. The chain joins TRBV19 to TRBJ2-2; TRBD1 matches at 9 bases. CDR3 length: 18 amino acids. Germline assignment: CDR1 LNHDA and CDR2 SQIVND (reference sequence). J was trimmed by 3 bases and V by 4 bases; bases with no gene match: 12. Drawing the rest from reference TRBV19 and TRBJ2-2, the complete variable domain is DGGITQSPKYLFRKEGQNVTLSCEQNLNHDAMYWYRQDPGQGLRLIYYSQIVNDFQKGDIAEGYSVSREKKESFPLTVTSAQKNPTAFYLCASSTGTGHPSYTGELFFGEGSRLTVL.

CDR3: CASSPGTSGRYEQYF. CDR3 bases: TGTGCCAGTAGTCCCGGGACTAGCGGGCGGTACGAGCAGTACTTC. The J gene is TRBJ2-7, the V gene TRBV19; the match to TRBD2 covers 12 bases. Germline CDR1 and CDR2: LNHDA and SQIVND (reference sequence). The CDR3 loop spans 15 amino acids. With 5 bases clipped from V and 4 bases from J, the junction kept 6 bases outside the gene matches.

V and J are TRBV19 and TRBJ2-2; unclear D gene. The germline V gene encodes CDR1 LNHDA and CDR2 SQIVND (reference sequence). There are 14 residues in the CDR3. V was pared by 3 bases and J by 5 bases, with 10 bases between. The CDR3 spells CASSIPQWTGELFF. The CDR3 coding sequence is TGTGCCAGTAGTATCCCCCAGTGGACCGGGGAGCTGTTTTTT. Together with reference TRBV19 and TRBJ2-2, the CDR3 gives the full variable domain: DGGITQSPKYLFRKEGQNVTLSCEQNLNHDAMYWYRQDPGQGLRLIYYSQIVNDFQKGDIAEGYSVSREKKESFPLTVTSAQKNPTAFYLCASSIPQWTGELFFGEGSRLTVL.

The rearrangement uses TRBV7-8 and TRBJ2-1, with 7 bases fitting TRBD2. Germline V CDR1 and CDR2: SGHVS, FQNEAQ. The CDR3 has 16 amino acids. The V and J ends lost 4 bases and 1 base, in that order; junction bases with no gene match: 7. CDR3 protein: CASSSPGEGSYNEQFF. The CDR3 DNA follows: TGTGCCAGCAGCTCTCCGGGGGAGGGGTCCTACAATGAGCAGTTCTTC. The whole variable domain, remainder taken from reference TRBV7-8 and TRBJ2-1, is GAGVSQSPRYKVAKRGQDVALRCDPISGHVSLFWYQQALGQGPEFLTYFQNEAQLDKSGLPSDRFFAERPEGSVSTLKIQRTQQEDSAVYLCASSSPGEGSYNEQFFGPGTRLTVL.

V gene TRBV19 combines with J gene TRBJ2-7; D remains ambiguous. V lost 7 bases and J lost 0, with 13 bases in between. Germline V gene lookup returns CDR1 LNHDA and CDR2 SQIVND (reference sequence). The CDR3 totals 14 residues. CDR3 sequence: CASTSPGLSYEQYF. The CDR3 nucleotides read TGTGCCAGTACCTCACCTGGCCTCTCCTACGAGCAGTACTTC.

The rearrangement links TRBV6-1 to TRBJ1-1; possible D gene TRBD1, 6 bases. Germline assignment: CDR1 MNHNS and CDR2 SASEGT. This CDR3 has 14 residues. Between the trimmed V and J ends, which lost 5 bases and 0 bases, there was a span of 10 bases. This chain's CDR3 is CASSTGLVNTEAFF. In DNA form, the CDR3 reads TGTGCCAGCAGTACAGGGTTGGTGAACACTGAAGCTTTCTTT.

The V and J genes are TRBV7-2 and TRBJ2-2, with 10 bases matching TRBD1. Per germline, CDR1 SGHTA and CDR2 FQGNSA. The CDR3 has 16 residues. The ends lost 7 bases at V and 4 bases at J; junction bases unmatched: 9. The CDR3, as DNA: TGTGCCAGCACCCTATGGTGGACAGGGGGCACCGGGGAGCTGTTTTTT. Translated: CASTLWWTGGTGELFF.

This clone was seen a handful of times. The J gene is TRBJ1-4, the V gene TRBV11-2, with D possibly being TRBD1 (5 bases). Deletions cut 5 bases from V and 7 bases from J, with 14 bases between. CDR3 size: 14 residues. Germline lookup yields CDR1 SGHAT and CDR2 FQNNGV. The CDR3 bases are TGTGCCAGCAGCCCGGGGGGGTGGCGTGAAAAACTGTTTTTT. Its translation: CASSPGGWREKLFF.

The J gene is TRBJ1-5, the V gene TRBV6-1; D gene unclear. Looked up from germline, CDR1 is MNHNS and CDR2 is SASEGT. Trimming removed 0 bases from V and 5 bases from J, with 14 bases in between. CDR3 size: 16 residues. The DNA for the CDR3 is TGTGCCAGCAGTGAAGCTGGACTCCGGGCTTATCAGCCCCAGCATTTT. Translating gives CASSEAGLRAYQPQHF.

The CDR3 coding sequence is TGTGCCTGGAGGAGGGGGGAGCGGCTAGCCAAAAACATTCAGTACTTC. This sequence encodes CAWRRGERLAKNIQYF. The chain uses TRBV30 and TRBJ2-4, with D possibly called TRBD1 or TRBD2 (6 bases each). Germline V gene lookup returns CDR1 GTSNPN and CDR2 SVGIG (reference sequence). Between the trimmed V and J ends, which lost 3 bases and 0 bases, there was a span of 15 bases. CDR3 length: 16 residues.

This sequence joins TRBV18 and TRBJ1-5; D may be TRBD1 (5 bases). CDR3 length: 16 amino acids. Deletions cut 3 bases from V and 4 bases from J, with 16 bases between. In germline, CDR1 is KGHSH, CDR2 LQKENI. The CDR3 protein is CASSPNSLGGNQPQHF. The CDR3 DNA reads TGTGCCAGCTCACCGAATTCATTGGGGGGAAATCAGCCCCAGCATTTT. Full variable domain (rest looked up from reference TRBV18 and TRBJ1-5): NAGVMQNPRHLVRRRGQEARLRCSPMKGHSHVYWYRQLPEEGLKFMVYLQKENIIDESGMPKERFSAEFPKEGPSILRIQQVVRGDSAAYFCASSPNSLGGNQPQHFGDGTRLSIL.

This chain joins TRBV10-1 and TRBJ2-2; 9 bases align to TRBD1. CDR1 is WNHNN and CDR2 is SYGVQD in the germline V gene (reference sequence). The CDR3 contains 15 residues. The J segment lost 3 bases and the V segment lost 5 bases, leaving 4 bases of the junction unmatched. The CDR3 nucleotides read TGCGCCAGCAGTTTGGACAGGGGTGACACCGGGGAGCTGTTTTTT. It yields the protein CASSLDRGDTGELFF.

The CDR3 reads CASSEAGRITEAFF. The DNA of the CDR3 is TGTGCCAGCAGTGAAGCGGGACGGATCACTGAAGCTTTCTTT. V usage is TRBV2 and J usage is TRBJ1-1; possible D gene TRBD1, 5 bases. The CDR3 runs 14 residues. CDR1 and CDR2 (germline): SNHLY, FYNNEI. V lost 0 bases and J lost 4, with 9 bases in between.

The V call is TRBV5-4, the J call TRBJ2-3; no definite D call. From germline, CDR1 is SGHNT and CDR2 YYREEE (reference sequence). This CDR3 comprises 12 residues. Trimming removed 4 bases at V and 3 bases at J, with 6 bases between. CDR3 nucleotides: TGTGCCAGCAGCCGTCAAACAGATACGCAGTATTTT. Translation: CASSRQTDTQYF.

V usage is TRBV5-6 and J usage is TRBJ2-2, with a weak D call TRBD1 (6 bases). Germline CDR1 SGHDT, CDR2 YYEEEE. V lost 4 bases and J 1 base, leaving 14 bases between the germline ends. This CDR3 comprises 16 residues. In nucleotides, the CDR3 is TGTGCCAGCAGCCGATCCTTGACAGGGAACACCGGGGAGCTGTTTTTT. Its translation: CASSRSLTGNTGELFF. The full variable domain, in which reference TRBV5-6 and TRBJ2-2 provide the parts outside the CDR3, is DAGVTQSPTHLIKTRGQQVTLRCSPKSGHDTVSWYQQALGQGPQFIFQYYEEEERQRGNFPDRFSGHQFPNYSSELNVNALLLGDSALYLCASSRSLTGNTGELFFGEGSRLTVL.

As concerns this clone: Its ends do not fully match the called genes, so a read error is possible. The chain links TRBV6-1 to TRBJ2-1, with 9 bases aligning to TRBD1. This CDR3 comprises 14 residues. Germline V gene lookup returns CDR1 MNHNS and CDR2 SASEGT. CDR3 in amino acids: CAGSGTGNYNEQFF. The CDR3 region has the DNA TGTGCCGGCAGCGGGACAGGGAACTACAATGAGCAGTTCTTC.

This chain links TRBV25-1 with TRBJ2-3, with a tentative D call TRBD2 (7 bases). Trimming removed 7 bases from V and 8 bases from J, with 13 bases in between. The CDR3 extends over 12 amino acids. CDR1 and CDR2 (germline): MGHDK, SYGVNS. The CDR3 bases are TGTGCCAGCAAGGGGGGGTGGGGTACGCAGTATTTT. This codes for CASKGGWGTQYF.

The chain combines TRBV7-2 with TRBJ2-2; 7 bases fit TRBD1. The CDR3 has 14 amino acids. Germline V CDR1 and CDR2: SGHTA, FQGNSA. After removal of 5 bases from V and 7 bases from J, the junction contained 7 bases not matched to a gene. CDR3 sequence (DNA): TGTGCCAGCAGCGACAGGGTAACGCGCGGGGAGCTGTTTTTT. It codes for CASSDRVTRGELFF.

The rearrangement uses TRBV10-3 and TRBJ2-7, with 9 nucleotides matching TRBD1. This CDR3 region has 14 residues. V dropped 10 bases and J dropped 4; count of bases not matched to a gene: 11. Germline CDR1 is ENHRY and CDR2 is SYGVKD. The CDR3 loop reads CASSRPGQGYEQYF. The CDR3 nucleotides are TGTGCCAGCAGCCGTCCGGGACAGGGTTACGAGCAGTACTTC.

This chain links TRBV27 with TRBJ2-7; TRBD1 matches 12 bases. This CDR3 is 15 amino acids long. The J segment lost 4 bases and the V segment lost 6 bases, leaving 7 bases of the junction unmatched. CDR1 and CDR2 from the germline V gene are MNHEY and SMNVEV (reference sequence). As DNA, the CDR3 is TGTGCCAGCAGCAGAAAGGGACAGGGGGCTTACGAGCAGTACTTC. As protein: CASSRKGQGAYEQYF.

The gene calls are TRBV27 and TRBJ2-7; TRBD1 matches at 7 bases. CDR3 length equals 15 residues. Germline CDR1 is MNHEY and CDR2 is SMNVEV (reference sequence). With 7 bases clipped from V and 0 bases from J, the junction kept 9 bases outside the gene matches. CDR3 region: CASTWTGPSSYEQYF. The CDR3 DNA sequence: TGTGCCAGCACCTGGACAGGCCCGAGCTCCTACGAGCAGTACTTC.

The rearrangement links TRBV6-5 to TRBJ1-1; 8 bases align to TRBD1. V was pared by 0 bases and J by 5 bases, with 5 bases of the junction left unmatched. Germline CDR1 MNHEY, CDR2 SVGAGI. This CDR3 spans 15 amino acids. The CDR3 nucleotides are TGTGCCAGCAGTTACTCGGGCAGGGGGCTTACTGAAGCTTTCTTT. Translated: CASSYSGRGLTEAFF.

Only one count was recorded for this clone. The chain employs TRBV11-2 and TRBJ2-7; D is perhaps TRBD1 or TRBD2 (5 bases each). The V end was cut by 1 base, the J end by 3 bases, with 13 bases between. Per germline, CDR1 SGHAT and CDR2 FQNNGV. The CDR3 runs to 15 residues. CDR3 region: CASSLGQGVHYEQYF. Written as DNA, the CDR3 is TGTGCCAGCAGCTTAGGGCAGGGAGTTCACTACGAGCAGTACTTC.

J is TRBJ1-2 and V is TRBV30; D unresolved. Germline CDR1 is GTSNPN and CDR2 is SVGIG (reference sequence). V was cut by 2 bases and J by 8 bases, with 15 bases left in between. This CDR3 region has 13 residues. The DNA of the CDR3 is TGTGCCTGGAGTACCCTTTTGGAGACCGGCTACACCTTC. It specifies CAWSTLLETGYTF.

The chain employs TRBV6-6 and TRBJ2-7, with TRBD1 as a possible D gene (5 bases). The CDR3 contains 13 residues. Trimming stripped 6 bases from V and 4 bases from J, with 13 bases between. In germline, CDR1 is MNHNY, CDR2 SVGAGI (reference sequence). The CDR3 protein is CASSRLQGYEQYF. The CDR3 region has the DNA TGTGCCAGCAGCCGTCTCCAGGGTTACGAGCAGTACTTC.

CDR3 sequence (DNA): TGTGCCAGCAGTGGGCGGGAGGAGCAGTTCTTC. It is translated as CASSGREEQFF. The genes are TRBV27 and TRBJ2-1, with TRBD2 identical over 7 bases. Trimming at V came to 5 bases and at J to 10 bases, leaving 2 bases not matched to a gene. Germline lookup yields CDR1 MNHEY and CDR2 SMNVEV (reference sequence). This CDR3 region has 11 residues.

This clone has a handful of counts. This chain links TRBV5-4 with TRBJ1-1; D ambiguous. V shed 4 bases and J shed 6 bases, with 13 bases lying between them. Germline V gives CDR1 SGHNT, CDR2 YYREEE (reference sequence). There are 13 residues in the CDR3. CDR3 region: CASSLGPRAEAFF. The CDR3 DNA reads as TGTGCCAGCAGCCTGGGCCCTCGGGCTGAAGCTTTCTTT.

The gene calls are TRBV2 and TRBJ1-2; D is unclear. CDR3 length equals 12 residues. Germline CDR1 and CDR2: SNHLY and FYNNEI. V gave up 7 bases and J gave up 6 bases, with 12 bases separating them. This CDR3 is CASTAYSDGYTF. CDR3 DNA: TGTGCCAGCACAGCGTATTCGGATGGCTACACCTTC.